The sequence of this T cell receptor beta chain was determined in a study of spatial heterogeneity in lung cancer. Indicated time point: sample taken at primary tumor resection. TCRdb reprocessed the 5' RACE reads with MiXCR, giving one entry per CDR3 protein. Among under 85,000 distinct CDR3 sequences listed, around 7.3% were seen once. The germline gives CDR1 DFQATT, CDR2 SNEGSKA (reference sequence). The CDR3 runs to 11 residues. V gave up 2 bases and J gave up 6 bases, with 7 bases separating them. The rearrangement joins TRBV20-1 to TRBJ1-1, with D unclear. The receptor was derived from a male donor with early-stage non-small cell lung cancer. The sequencing used PBMCs, collected at surgery. The CDR3 loop is CSARFGPEAFF. The DNA of the CDR3 is TGCAGTGCTAGATTTGGACCTGAAGCTTTCTTT.